The 15 T cell receptor beta chains below all came from one sample that was sequenced in a study of tumor-infiltrating lymphocytes in oesophageal squamous cell carcinoma. Using its own MiXCR run on the PCR reads, TCRdb lists one record per CDR3 protein. The table records some 14,000 distinct CDR3 sequences, roughly half of them present only once. The sample comprised blood. These receptors all stem from a male donor with esophageal squamous cell carcinoma.

V usage is TRBV7-9 and J usage is TRBJ2-3; 13 bases align to TRBD2. Germline CDR1 SEHNR, CDR2 FQNEAQ (reference sequence). V lost 1 base, J lost 2 bases, and 6 bases stayed unmatched. This CDR3 is 18 amino acids long. The chain's CDR3 is CASSLGTSGSSYTDTQYF. CDR3 coding DNA: TGTGCCAGCAGCTTAGGGACTAGCGGGAGCTCGTACACAGATACGCAGTATTTT.

This clonotype was observed at least ten times. The conserved final phenylalanine or tryptophan is absent from the CDR3, which likely points to a read error. The limits of the CDR3 on the DNA are not certain, so only TCRdb's listed CDR3 is given. This chain joins TRBV28 and TRBJ2-6. In germline, CDR1 is MDHEN, CDR2 SYDVKM. The CDR3 length is 8 residues, termini included. CDR3 in amino acids: CASSLGTS.

This clonotype was counted a few times. V and J are TRBV2 and TRBJ2-3, with D perhaps TRBD1 (5 bases). CDR1 and CDR2 from the germline V gene are SNHLY and FYNNEI. This CDR3 spans 14 amino acids. V lost 8 bases, J lost 5 bases, and 17 bases lay in between. The CDR3 here is CASAAGIEGDTQYF. CDR3 DNA sequence: TGTGCCAGCGCGGCAGGGATAGAAGGAGATACGCAGTATTTT.

This clonotype turned up a few times. The rearrangement joins TRBV7-8 to TRBJ2-3; no clear D. V was clipped by 5 bases and J by 3 bases, with 18 bases between them. This CDR3 is built from 16 residues. In germline, CDR1 is SGHVS, CDR2 FQNEAQ. The CDR3 DNA reads TGTGCCAGCAGCCAACCGAGCAGCACCGATACAGATACGCAGTATTTT. Amino acids: CASSQPSSTDTDTQYF.

V usage is TRBV9 and J usage is TRBJ2-3; D is undetermined. The V gene's germline CDR1 is SGDLS and CDR2 YYNGEE. This CDR3 region has 13 residues. Between the trimmed V and J ends, which lost 3 bases and 3 bases, there was a span of 8 bases. The CDR3, as DNA: TGTGCCAGCAGCGCGCTAGGGACAGATACGCAGTATTTT. As protein: CASSALGTDTQYF.

J is TRBJ2-5 and V is TRBV18; no firm D call. Gene TRBJ2-7 matches the end of the DNA better, so the J call may be wrong. The CDR3 has 13 residues. Germline CDR1 KGHSH, CDR2 LQKENI. The CDR3 region has the DNA TGTGCCAGCTCACCACGGGGAAACTACGAGCAGTACTTC. It yields the protein CASSPRGNYEQYF.

The genes are TRBV6-1 and TRBJ2-5; 8 bases are shared with TRBD2. The CDR3 runs 13 residues. The V and J ends lost 10 bases and 5 bases, in that order; junction bases with no gene match: 9. CDR1 is MNHNS, CDR2 SASEGT, per germline. The CDR3 DNA is TGTGCCATCGAGCGGGAGAGGGGGGAGACCCAGTACTTC. Translation: CAIERERGETQYF.

This clonotype was detected a few times. The chain has TRBV11-2 and TRBJ2-2; no clear D gene. Germline V gives CDR1 SGHAT, CDR2 FQNNGV. The CDR3 is made up of 13 amino acids. V was pared by 2 bases and J by 1 base, with 2 bases between. CDR3 loop: CASSLQNTGELFF. The CDR3 region has the DNA TGTGCCAGCAGCTTACAGAACACCGGGGAGCTGTTTTTT.

This clonotype was observed a single time. The chain joins TRBV12-3 or TRBV12-4 to TRBJ2-1, with 8 positions matching TRBD2. This CDR3 contains 15 residues. Trimming cost V 2 bases and J 10 bases; bases outside gene matches: 10. The CDR3 nucleotides read TGTGCCAGCAGTTTAAGGGGACTAGGGGATTTCGAGCAGTTCTTC. Its translation: CASSLRGLGDFEQFF.

The rearrangement links TRBV28 to TRBJ2-1; TRBD2 matches 9 bases. CDR1 is MDHEN and CDR2 is SYDVKM in the germline V gene. The CDR3 has 16 amino acids. The J segment lost 4 bases and the V segment lost 2 bases, leaving 6 bases of the junction unmatched. The CDR3 region is CASSLMTSGAYNEQFF. The CDR3 bases are TGTGCCAGCAGTTTAATGACTAGCGGAGCTTACAATGAGCAGTTCTTC.

The V gene is TRBV12-3 or TRBV12-4, the J gene TRBJ1-1; no firm D call. Trimming cost V 5 bases and J 2 bases, with 9 bases left between them. The CDR3 contains 13 residues. CDR3 loop: CASSTEINTEAFF. For the CDR3, the DNA is TGTGCCAGCAGTACAGAAATCAACACTGAAGCTTTCTTT.

This clonotype ranks as medium-sized (0.01 to 0.1%). V is TRBV7-9 and J is TRBJ1-5, with no clear D. This CDR3 comprises 12 residues. Germline CDR1 is SEHNR and CDR2 is FQNEAQ (reference sequence). Trimming took off 1 base at V and 5 bases at J, with 3 bases between the two ends. The CDR3 nucleotides read TGTGCCAGCAGCTTAGGAGATCAGCCCCAGCATTTT. This sequence encodes CASSLGDQPQHF.

The rearrangement uses TRBV10-3 and TRBJ2-1, with TRBD1 matching 8 bases. V shed 6 bases, J shed 3 bases, and the junction held 4 bases outside the gene matches. This CDR3 has 14 residues. Germline V gene data show CDR1 as ENHRY and CDR2 as SYGVKD. CDR3: CAISGQGIYNEQFF. CDR3 DNA sequence: TGTGCCATCAGCGGACAGGGAATCTACAATGAGCAGTTCTTC.

This clonotype was recorded many times. A much larger clone lies a single base off, so this may be a read error. The chain recombines TRBV24-1 with TRBJ2-7, with TRBD2 matching 8 bases. CDR3 length: 20 amino acids. CDR1 is KGHDR, CDR2 SFDVKD, per germline. V lost 9 bases and J lost 7; bases outside the gene matches: 31. The CDR3 DNA follows: TGTGCCACCGGGGGGGGAGGGGCGAGTAGCGGGACTTTCTCCTACAATGAGCAGTACTTC. Translation: CATGGGGASSGTFSYNEQYF.

The J gene is TRBJ2-7, the V gene TRBV10-3; 9 bases are shared with TRBD1. The DNA end lines up better with TRBJ2-5; the J call may be wrong. This CDR3 spans 15 amino acids. CDR1 ENHRY and CDR2 SYGVKD come from the germline V gene. CDR3 protein: CAIIFGQGSQETQYF. The CDR3 nucleotides read TGTGCCATCATATTTGGACAGGGGTCTCAAGAGACCCAGTACTTC.